This entry lists 8 T cell receptor beta chains sequenced from one sample in a study of cytomegalovirus exposure and HLA in healthy donors. 13 Jbeta primers and 60 Vbeta primers were used for the PCR. Sequencing used immunoSEQ multiplex PCR; TCRdb keeps in-frame clones, though not all of them. Of about 150,000 clones listed, approximately 78% are singletons. Specimen: PBMCs. The receptors shown here come from a woman between 50 and 59 years old in good health and CMV-seropositive.

This sequence joins TRBV7-8 and TRBJ1-2, with D possibly TRBD1 on 5 matching bases. Deletions cut 6 bases from V and 3 bases from J, with 14 bases between. The CDR3 runs to 14 residues. CDR1 is SGHVS, CDR2 FQNEAQ, per germline. The chain's CDR3 is CASSRSGTHYGYTF. The CDR3 nucleotides read TGTGCCAGCAGTCGGAGCGGGACCCACTATGGCTACACCTTC.

The V and J genes are TRBV4-2 and TRBJ1-2, with 9 bases aligning to TRBD1. This CDR3 is built from 15 residues. Germline lookup yields CDR1 LGHNA and CDR2 YNFKEQ. Trimming cost V 4 bases and J 4 bases; bases outside gene matches: 7. The CDR3 loop reads CASSLRDRAGYGYTF. The DNA for the CDR3 is TGTGCCAGCAGCCTAAGGGACAGGGCCGGCTATGGCTACACCTTC.

The V and J genes are TRBV5-1 and TRBJ2-2, with 10 bases identical to TRBD1. The CDR3 totals 16 residues. Germline V gene lookup returns CDR1 SGHRS and CDR2 YFSETQ. Unmatched junction bases numbered 5, after V lost 3 bases and J lost 3 bases. The DNA for the CDR3 is TGCGCCAGCAGCTATAGGACAGGGGGAGACACCGGGGAGCTGTTTTTT. This encodes CASSYRTGGDTGELFF.

The chain uses TRBV11-2 and TRBJ2-5, with D possibly TRBD1 on 6 matching bases. Trimming pared 5 bases from V and 5 bases from J, leaving 12 bases between. Germline V gene sequence: CDR1 SGHAT, CDR2 FQNNGV. This CDR3 has 13 amino acids. CDR3 bases: TGTGCCAGCAGCCCGGGACAATCGGAGACCCAGTACTTC. Translating gives CASSPGQSETQYF.

This chain uses TRBV5-4 with TRBJ2-1; a weak D match, TRBD2 (5 bases). CDR1 SGHNT and CDR2 YYREEE come from the germline V gene (reference sequence). Trimming cost V 3 bases and J 12 bases, with 13 bases left between them. The CDR3 runs to 12 residues. The CDR3 region has the DNA TGTGCCAGCAGCTCGGGATTCAGAAGGCAGTTCTTC. It yields the protein CASSSGFRRQFF. Full variable domain (remainder filled in from reference TRBV5-4 and TRBJ2-1): ETGVTQSPTHLIKTRGQQVTLRCSSQSGHNTVSWYQQALGQGPQFIFQYYREEENGRGNFPPRFSGLQFPNYSSELNVNALELDDSALYLCASSSGFRRQFFGPGTRLTVL.

V gene TRBV5-6 combines with J gene TRBJ2-1, with TRBD2 matching over 12 bases. There are 15 residues in the CDR3. Germline V gene data show CDR1 as SGHDT and CDR2 as YYEEEE. The V and J ends lost 2 bases and 4 bases, in that order; junction bases with no gene match: 1. This chain's CDR3 is CASSLGTSGYNEQFF. CDR3 nucleotides: TGTGCCAGCAGCTTAGGGACTAGCGGGTACAATGAGCAGTTCTTC.

The J gene is TRBJ1-5, the V gene TRBV5-4; no definite D call. Trimming stripped 3 bases from V and 4 bases from J, with 8 bases between. The CDR3 runs to 13 residues. CDR1 SGHNT and CDR2 YYREEE come from the germline V gene (reference sequence). This CDR3 is CASSYGSNQPQHF. CDR3 nucleotides: TGTGCCAGCAGCTACGGGAGTAATCAGCCCCAGCATTTT.

For the CDR3, the DNA is TGTGCCAGCAGCCCAGGGGGCGTTTCCGGGGACTATGGCTACACCTTC. Translated, it gives CASSPGGVSGDYGYTF. The V call is TRBV7-3, the J call TRBJ1-2; 8 bases line up with TRBD1. Germline-derived CDR1 and CDR2 are SGHTA and FQGTGA. The CDR3 extends over 16 amino acids. The V gene end was trimmed by 5 bases and the J gene end by 3 bases; junction bases not matched to a gene: 11.